This T cell receptor (beta chain) was retrieved from a study of cytomegalovirus exposure and HLA in healthy donors. PCR was performed using 60 Vbeta and 13 Jbeta primers. Sequencing used immunoSEQ multiplex PCR; TCRdb keeps in-frame clones, though not all of them. The sample holds over 150,000 clones, under 80% seen once. This clone has only one observation. Its antigen is currently unknown. Study-level results: Accurate prediction of most subjects' HLA-A and HLA-B alleles from TCR beta sequences was reported. In a later analysis, at a false discovery rate of 0.05, roughly 17,000 TCR beta sequences were associated with HLA alleles. No immune exposure information besides CMV serostatus was available. The authors excluded some V segments, including TRBV6-2 and TRBV6-3, as indistinguishable.

Germline loops: CDR1 ENHRY, CDR2 SYGVKD. Losses at the gene ends were 4 bases for V and 7 bases for J; bases not matched to a gene: 4. The CDR3 consists of 14 residues. Sample: PBMCs. This clonotype was obtained from a man aged 35-49 years in good health and CMV-seronegative. The rearrangement links TRBV10-3 to TRBJ1-3; 10 positions agree with TRBD1. The CDR3 loop reads CAISVGQGLNTIYF. The CDR3 nucleotides read TGTGCCATCAGTGTGGGACAGGGGTTGAACACCATATATTTT.